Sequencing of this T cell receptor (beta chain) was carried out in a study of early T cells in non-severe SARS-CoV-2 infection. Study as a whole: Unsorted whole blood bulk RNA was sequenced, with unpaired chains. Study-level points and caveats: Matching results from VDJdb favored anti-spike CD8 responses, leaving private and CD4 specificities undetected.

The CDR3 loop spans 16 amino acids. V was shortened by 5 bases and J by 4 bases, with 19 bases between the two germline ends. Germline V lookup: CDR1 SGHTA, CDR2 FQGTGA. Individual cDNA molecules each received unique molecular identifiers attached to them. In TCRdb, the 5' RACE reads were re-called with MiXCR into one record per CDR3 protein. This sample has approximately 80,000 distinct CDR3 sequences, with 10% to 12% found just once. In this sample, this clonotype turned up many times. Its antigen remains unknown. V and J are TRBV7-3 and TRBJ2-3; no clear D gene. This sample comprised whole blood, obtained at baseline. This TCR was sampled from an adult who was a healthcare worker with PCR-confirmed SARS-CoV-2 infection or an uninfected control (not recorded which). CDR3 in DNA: TGTGCCAGCAGCACGGACCCTGGTTCCCCCCCAGATACGCAGTATTTT. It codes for CASSTDPGSPPDTQYF.